These 24 T cell receptor beta chains were all obtained from the same sample, sequenced in a study of blood T cell repertoires in COVID-19. Method: immunoSEQ multiplex PCR; TCRdb's copy keeps in-frame clones and lacks some. The sample lists about 190,000 clones; 75% to 90% were seen once. The specimen sequenced was peripheral blood. The receptors here all came from a man aged 55 to 69 with acute or convalescent COVID-19.

This rearrangement joins TRBV5-1 to TRBJ2-7; possibly TRBD1 for D (6 bases). This CDR3 is 14 amino acids long. Looked up from germline, CDR1 is SGHRS and CDR2 is YFSETQ. Trimming shortened V by 7 bases and J by 2 bases, and 16 bases separated the two germline ends. CDR3 loop: CASRNRDTAYEQYF. The CDR3 DNA follows: TGCGCCAGCCGAAATAGGGACACAGCCTACGAGCAGTACTTC.

The rearrangement uses TRBV6-2 or TRBV6-3 and TRBJ1-2, with D perhaps matching TRBD1 (5 bases). Deletions cut 6 bases from V and 13 bases from J, with 18 bases between. This CDR3 has 12 residues. CDR1 is MNHEY and CDR2 is SVGEGT in the germline V gene. The DNA for the CDR3 is TGTGCCAGCAGCCCAACTCAGGGTTTGGCCACCTTC. Protein: CASSPTQGLATF.

The V call is TRBV7-9, the J call TRBJ1-6, with 9 bases identical to TRBD1. Germline trimming cut 5 bases from V and 9 bases from J; bases unmatched to any gene: 5. This CDR3 region has 14 residues. Germline CDR1 is SEHNR and CDR2 is FQNEAQ (reference sequence). The CDR3 bases are TGTGCCAGCAGCCGGGACAGGGAAGGTTCACCCCTCCACTTT. This sequence encodes CASSRDREGSPLHF.

The chain carries TRBV10-3 and TRBJ1-1; D perhaps matches TRBD1 (5 bases). From germline, CDR1 is ENHRY and CDR2 SYGVKD. V dropped 8 bases and J dropped 5 bases, with 15 bases sitting between them. CDR3 length: 13 residues. CDR3 amino acids: CAIAVQDRTEAFF. Written as DNA, the CDR3 is TGTGCCATCGCAGTACAGGATCGGACTGAAGCTTTCTTT.

This clone was recorded many times. V usage is TRBV18 and J usage is TRBJ2-2, with TRBD1 matching 9 bases. Trimming cost V 3 bases and J 4 bases; bases outside gene matches: 6. From germline, CDR1 is KGHSH and CDR2 LQKENI. The CDR3 is 16 residues long. The CDR3: CASSPRGQGITGELFF. CDR3 DNA: TGTGCCAGCTCACCCCGAGGACAGGGGATCACCGGGGAGCTGTTTTTT.

The genes are TRBV6-1 and TRBJ2-7, with D possibly matching TRBD1 (6 bases). The CDR3 is 13 amino acids. Trimming shortened V by 7 bases and J by 3 bases, and 13 bases separated the two germline ends. Germline CDR1 and CDR2: MNHNS and SASEGT. CDR3 loop: CASNRDRRYEQYF. Written as DNA, the CDR3 is TGTGCCAGCAACCGTGACAGGCGCTACGAGCAGTACTTC.

The genes are TRBV6-5 and TRBJ1-6; D gene uncertain. With 0 bases removed from V and 8 bases from J, the gap between germline ends came to 14 bases. Germline-derived CDR1 and CDR2 are MNHEY and SVGAGI. The CDR3 is 16 amino acids. For the CDR3, the DNA is TGTGCCAGCAGTTACTCTCCCCGGGTCAGAGATTCACCCCTCCACTTT. It codes for CASSYSPRVRDSPLHF.

The rearrangement links TRBV28 to TRBJ2-1; 8 nucleotides match TRBD1. The CDR3 sequence is 15 residues long. Germline values: CDR1 MDHEN, CDR2 SYDVKM. V lost 7 bases, J lost 4 bases, and 9 bases stayed unmatched. The CDR3 sequence: CASTMSTGGYNEQFF. Here the CDR3 DNA reads TGTGCCAGCACCATGAGTACAGGGGGGTACAATGAGCAGTTCTTC.

The chain is built from TRBV28 and TRBJ1-3, with 7 positions matching TRBD1. Germline values: CDR1 MDHEN, CDR2 SYDVKM. The CDR3 contains 14 residues. After removal of 3 bases from V and 7 bases from J, the junction contained 6 bases not matched to a gene. The CDR3 region has the DNA TGTGCCAGCAGTTTTTCAGGGGGTTGGAACACCATATATTTT. Protein: CASSFSGGWNTIYF.

This chain uses TRBV7-9 with TRBJ2-7; D gene unclear. Looked up from germline, CDR1 is SEHNR and CDR2 is FQNEAQ (reference sequence). The V gene lost 0 bases and the J gene lost 6 bases, with 6 bases spanning the gap. The CDR3 runs to 12 residues. CDR3 nucleotides: TGTGCCAGCAGCTTAGCGCAGATCGAGCAGTACTTC. Protein sequence: CASSLAQIEQYF.

The chain recombines TRBV2 with TRBJ2-2; D is perhaps TRBD1 (6 bases). The length of the CDR3 is 13 residues. V gave up 6 bases and J gave up 8 bases, with 13 bases separating them. CDR1 is SNHLY, CDR2 FYNNEI, per germline. CDR3 DNA sequence: TGTGCCAGCAGCGGGACACTCCGAGGGGAGCTGTTTTTT. Its protein is CASSGTLRGELFF. Together with reference TRBV2 and TRBJ2-2, the CDR3 gives the full variable domain: EPEVTQTPSHQVTQMGQEVILRCVPISNHLYFYWYRQILGQKVEFLVSFYNNEISEKSEIFDDQFSVERPDGSNFTLKIRSTKLEDSAMYFCASSGTLRGELFFGEGSRLTVL.

This chain joins TRBV2 and TRBJ1-2; no definite D call. Trimming removed 3 bases from V and 4 bases from J, with 9 bases in between. The CDR3 extends over 13 amino acids. CDR1 is SNHLY, CDR2 FYNNEI, per germline. The CDR3 DNA follows: TGTGCCAGCAGTGATAGTGTTCGCTATGGCTACACCTTC. Protein product: CASSDSVRYGYTF.

This sequence joins TRBV4-2 and TRBJ2-1, with D unresolved. Germline CDR1 is LGHNA and CDR2 is YNFKEQ. V gave up 0 bases and J gave up 6 bases, with 9 bases separating them. The CDR3 runs 14 residues. The CDR3 is CASSQDPGSNEQFF. CDR3 nucleotide sequence: TGTGCCAGCAGCCAAGATCCGGGTTCCAATGAGCAGTTCTTC.

J is TRBJ1-2 and V is TRBV9, with D perhaps matching TRBD1 (5 bases). V was cut by 3 bases and J by 8 bases, with 17 bases left in between. The CDR3 spans 14 residues. Germline assignment: CDR1 SGDLS and CDR2 YYNGEE. DNA of the CDR3: TGTGCCAGCAGCGCCGGGGCGAGCGGGCAAGGCTACACCTTC. It specifies CASSAGASGQGYTF.

The chain joins TRBV2 to TRBJ1-1; D is perhaps TRBD1 (5 bases). This CDR3 comprises 13 residues. Looked up from germline, CDR1 is SNHLY and CDR2 is FYNNEI. The ends were cut back, 7 bases at V and 1 base at J, with 10 bases in the middle. CDR3 in amino acids: CASTRDSNTEAFF. In DNA form, the CDR3 reads TGTGCCAGCACCCGGGACTCGAACACTGAAGCTTTCTTT.

The chain combines TRBV6-2 or TRBV6-3 with TRBJ1-2; 10 bases line up with TRBD1. The CDR3 runs 15 residues. CDR1 MNHEY and CDR2 SVGEGT come from the germline V gene. Trimming removed 2 bases from V and 7 bases from J; junction bases left unmatched: 7. CDR3 sequence: CASSYVRTGGGGYTF. For the CDR3, the DNA is TGTGCCAGCAGTTACGTCCGGACAGGGGGAGGTGGCTACACCTTC.

Written as DNA, the CDR3 is TGTGCCAGCAGCCCCCGACAGGGAACCGCCGGGGAGCTGTTTTTT. Translation gives CASSPRQGTAGELFF. V usage is TRBV9 and J usage is TRBJ2-2; TRBD1 aligns across 7 bases. The germline CDR1 and CDR2 sequences are SGDLS and YYNGEE. The V segment lost 4 bases and the J segment 6 bases; nucleotides outside the gene matches: 9. The CDR3 totals 15 residues. Together with reference TRBV9 and TRBJ2-2, the CDR3 gives the full variable domain: DSGVTQTPKHLITATGQRVTLRCSPRSGDLSVYWYQQSLDQGLQFLIQYYNGEERAKGNILERFSAQQFPDLHSELNLSSLELGDSALYFCASSPRQGTAGELFFGEGSRLTVL.

In this sample, this clone turned up a few times. The chain recombines TRBV12-3 or TRBV12-4 with TRBJ1-5, with D unclear. The CDR3 loop spans 12 amino acids. V lost 3 bases to trimming and J lost 9 bases, with 9 bases between them. The CDR3 is CASSFGVRPQHF. DNA of the CDR3: TGTGCCAGCAGTTTCGGGGTTAGGCCCCAGCATTTT.

The chain combines TRBV6-7 with TRBJ2-3; 9 bases are shared with TRBD2. TRBV6-7 is designated an ORF whose function remains uncertain. Trimming cost V 5 bases and J 4 bases; bases outside gene matches: 10. The CDR3 extends over 16 amino acids. CDR3: CASSPPAGGLADTQYF. CDR3 DNA: TGTGCCAGCAGTCCTCCGGCGGGGGGGCTAGCAGATACGCAGTATTTT.

The chain uses TRBV28 and TRBJ2-7, with D unresolved. CDR3 length: 14 residues. Between the trimmed V and J ends, which lost 11 bases and 5 bases, there was a span of 22 bases. Germline CDR1 reads MDHEN; CDR2 reads SYDVKM. The CDR3 DNA reads as TGTGCCTCCCTACCGGGTTCTGGAAGTCACGAGCAGTACTTC. As protein: CASLPGSGSHEQYF.

The chain combines TRBV11-3 with TRBJ2-1, with 10 bases that match TRBD2. The germline gives CDR1 SGHNT, CDR2 YENEEA. Trimming removed 5 bases from V and 4 bases from J; junction bases left unmatched: 8. This CDR3 spans 16 amino acids. CDR3: CASSPKTSGPYNEQFF. The DNA of the CDR3 is TGTGCCAGCAGCCCAAAGACTAGCGGGCCATACAATGAGCAGTTCTTC.

The rearrangement links TRBV29-1 to TRBJ2-2; possibly TRBD1 for D (5 bases). Germline V gene sequence: CDR1 SQVTM, CDR2 ANQGSEA. This CDR3 has 13 residues. The ends were cut back, 3 bases at V and 3 bases at J, with 8 bases in the middle. The CDR3 loop is CSVDRDDTGELFF. DNA of the CDR3: TGCAGCGTTGACAGGGATGACACCGGGGAGCTGTTTTTT.

At least ten counts were recorded for this clone. This chain joins TRBV19 and TRBJ2-7, with 9 bases aligning to TRBD1. Per germline, CDR1 LNHDA and CDR2 SQIVND (reference sequence). The CDR3 runs to 17 residues. Germline trimming cut 5 bases from V and 5 bases from J; bases unmatched to any gene: 16. The CDR3: CASSVQHPGTGRDEQYF. CDR3 sequence (DNA): TGTGCCAGTAGTGTTCAACACCCAGGGACAGGGAGGGACGAGCAGTACTTC.

V and J are TRBV2 and TRBJ2-7; tentative D call: TRBD2 (6 bases). The germline V and J ends were trimmed by 5 bases and 0 bases, with 11 bases remaining between them. From germline, CDR1 is SNHLY and CDR2 FYNNEI. This CDR3 region has 14 residues. Written as DNA, the CDR3 is TGTGCCAGCAGTCGTAGCGGCAACTCCTACGAGCAGTACTTC. This sequence encodes CASSRSGNSYEQYF.